This TCR beta chain is drawn from a study of blood T cell repertoires in COVID-19. Study at large: The United States, Italy and Spain were the sources of the acute and convalescent COVID-19 samples. The analysed material was cDNA or gDNA that came from T cells, B-cell-depleted T cells, or PBMCs.

The CDR3 extends over 13 amino acids. Germline CDR1 reads SGHTA; CDR2 reads FQGNSA. J was trimmed by 2 bases and V by 5 bases; bases with no gene match: 2. Authors' methods: Amplification from reference gene primers served as the basis for estimated nucleated cell counts. Assay: immunoSEQ multiplex PCR; the TCRdb copy retains only in-frame clones and omits some. Clone size and the V and J calls come from that table; the DNA yielded D and trimming. Of some 40,000 clones listed, 80% to 90% were seen once; the top ten hold around two fifths. The specimen sequenced was peripheral blood. The V call is TRBV7-2, the J call TRBJ2-5; TRBD1 aligns across 7 bases. The sequence came from a human donor in a cohort sampled during active or convalescent COVID-19. The donor label of this sample is uncertain. The CDR3 sequence: CASSPDRQETQYF. CDR3 nucleotide sequence: TGTGCCAGCAGCCCGGACAGGCAAGAGACCCAGTACTTC.